Following are 3 T cell receptor beta chains from one sample sequenced in a study of T-cell reconstitution after alpha-beta-depleted transplantation in children. Preparing the TCRbeta library involved the use of unique molecular identifiers. TCRdb redid the calling of the PCR reads with MiXCR, one entry per CDR3 protein. Of approximately 640,000 distinct CDR3 sequences listed, around 17% are singletons. The sequenced sample was PBMCs from the stem cell graft donor, obtained from the stem cell graft. These TCRs come from a human donor who donated a stem cell graft to a child with acute myeloid leukemia.

A word on this clonotype: With a much larger clone just one base away, this may be a read error. The rearrangement joins TRBV20-1 to TRBJ2-2; 8 bases fit TRBD1. Per germline, CDR1 DFQATT and CDR2 SNEGSKA (reference sequence). The CDR3 spans 16 residues. The DNA for the CDR3 is TGCGGTGCTAGAGTCACGGGACAGGCGAACACCGGGGAGCTGTTTTTT. The encoded protein is CGARVTGQANTGELFF.

This clonotype was seen more than once but under ten times. The CDR3 spells CASSEPRAGKPYYGYTF. In nucleotides, the CDR3 is TGTGCCAGCAGTGAACCCAGGGCGGGTAAACCTTACTATGGCTACACCTTC. The chain joins TRBV25-1 to TRBJ1-2; possibly TRBD1 for D (5 bases). CDR1 is MGHDK, CDR2 SYGVNS, per germline. V lost 2 bases and J lost 3, with 19 bases in between. The length of the CDR3 is 17 residues.

This clonotype was observed a few times. The chain uses TRBV7-2 and TRBJ2-3, with D hard to call. Germline-derived CDR1 and CDR2 are SGHTA and FQGNSA. The V end lost 1 base, the J end lost 2 bases, and 10 bases lay between the germline ends. The CDR3 contains 15 residues. The chain's CDR3 is CASSLVPNPTDTQYF. In DNA form, the CDR3 reads TGTGCCAGCAGCTTAGTTCCCAACCCCACAGATACGCAGTATTTT. The full variable domain, completed using reference TRBV7-2 and TRBJ2-3, is GAGVSQSPSNKVTEKGKDVELRCDPISGHTALYWYRQSLGQGLEFLIYFQGNSAPDKSGLPSDRFSAERTGGSVSTLTIQRTQQEDSAVYLCASSLVPNPTDTQYFGPGTRLTVL.